This T cell receptor (beta chain) was retrieved from a study of T cells in Graves' hyperthyroidism and ophthalmopathy. This clonotype was picked up many times. The CDR3 regions of TCR beta were amplified from RNA transcripts. First-round RT-PCR with HTBI primers amplified the TCR CDR3 region. TCRdb fed the multiplex PCR reads into MiXCR, producing one record per CDR3 protein. The sample contains fewer than 750,000 distinct CDR3 sequences, 14% of which appear only once. V lost 8 bases to trimming and J lost 2 bases, with 6 bases between them. The length of the CDR3 is 11 residues. The germline V gene encodes CDR1 MNHNS and CDR2 SASEGT.

The chain uses TRBV6-1 and TRBJ1-1; unclear D gene. The origin of this receptor is a woman aged 45 to 65 with Graves' ophthalmopathy. Sequencing input: blood. CDR3 bases: TGTGCCAGCGGGATTAACACTGAAGCTTTCTTT. It codes for CASGINTEAFF.